A selection of T cell receptor beta chains follows, all from one sample in a study of shared clonotypes between healthy human individuals. This table comes from immunoSEQ multiplex PCR, and its TCRdb copy is limited to in-frame clones, with some not included. The sample shows over a million clones, 95% to 99% of them seen only once. The specimen was naive CD4+ T cells sorted from blood. Receptors originate from a man aged 25 to 45 in good health. The CDR3 runs from the conserved cysteine through the conserved F or W. Fields, in order: J gene, clone size, D gene, V gene, CDR3 DNA, CDR3 protein. A D gene is named only where the DNA matches it firmly. Size values are once, few and many counts, or a class for expanded clones, and some rows have none.

J: TRBJ2-7
size: NA
D: NA
V: TRBV5-1
DNA: TGCGCCAGCAGCTTCTTTCCGACGGTTACCTACGAGCAGTACTTC
CDR3: CASSFFPTVTYEQYF

J: TRBJ1-3
size: NA
D: NA
V: TRBV20-1
DNA: TGCAGTGCTAAGGGAAACACCATATATTTT
CDR3: CSAKGNTIYF

J: TRBJ2-1
size: NA
D: NA
V: TRBV7-2
DNA: TGTGCCAGCAGCCTTGACAGCACCTACAATGAGCAGTTCTTC
CDR3: CASSLDSTYNEQFF

J: TRBJ1-5
size: NA
D: TRBD1
V: TRBV19
DNA: TGTGCCAGTAGTATATACGGGACAGCCCTTCAGCCCCAGCATTTT
CDR3: CASSIYGTALQPQHF

J: TRBJ1-1
size: NA
D: NA
V: TRBV27
DNA: TGTGCCGGGGGTGGGGGGCGGACTGAAGCTTTCTTT
CDR3: CAGGGGRTEAFF

J: TRBJ1-1
size: once
D: TRBD1
V: TRBV4-1
DNA: TGCGCCAGCAGCCAGCTCACAGGGGTGACTGAAGCTTTCTTT
CDR3: CASSQLTGVTEAFF

J: TRBJ2-1
size: NA
D: TRBD2
V: TRBV7-9
DNA: TGTGCCAGCAGCCGGACTAGCGGGAGAGTGGATGAGCAGTTCTTC
CDR3: CASSRTSGRVDEQFF

J: TRBJ2-1
size: NA
D: TRBD2
V: TRBV7-6
DNA: TGTGCCAGCAGCCCCCGGACTAGCGGGAGCTCCTACAATGAGCAGTTCTTC
CDR3: CASSPRTSGSSYNEQFF

J: TRBJ1-2
size: NA
D: NA
V: TRBV9
DNA: TGTGCCAGCAGCCCGAACGATTTTTTCCCTTCGGGCTATGGCTACACCTTC
CDR3: CASSPNDFFPSGYGYTF

J: TRBJ2-1
size: once
D: TRBD2
V: TRBV2
DNA: TGTGCCAGCAGGGAACTAGCGGTGTCGTCCAATGAGCAGTTCTTC
CDR3: CASRELAVSSNEQFF

J: TRBJ2-7
size: NA
D: TRBD2
V: TRBV7-2
DNA: TGTGCCAGCAGCCCCCGGGAGGGCACCTGGGGGCAGTACTTC
CDR3: CASSPREGTWGQYF

J: TRBJ2-1
size: NA
D: TRBD1
V: TRBV2
DNA: TGTGCCGGACAGACAGGGATCTACAATGAGCAGTTCTTC
CDR3: CAGQTGIYNEQFF

J: TRBJ2-7
size: NA
D: TRBD2
V: TRBV5-6
DNA: TGTGCCAGCAGCCGAGGACTAGCGGGAAGCGAGCAGTACTTC
CDR3: CASSRGLAGSEQYF

J: TRBJ2-7
size: NA
D: TRBD2
V: TRBV28
DNA: TGTGCCAGCACCCCCCCCGTGGTAGCGGGAAGTATCGAGCAGTACTTC
CDR3: CASTPPVVAGSIEQYF

J: TRBJ1-5
size: NA
D: TRBD1
V: TRBV7-9
DNA: TGTGCCAGCAGCTTAGGCGGGGGACAGGGATCGTTGTTTGGTCAGCCCCAGCATTTT
CDR3: CASSLGGGQGSLFGQPQHF

J: TRBJ2-7
size: NA
D: NA
V: TRBV18
DNA: TGTGCCAGCTCGGGGGGGCGGGCGCCAGTGGACGAGCAGTACTTC
CDR3: CASSGGRAPVDEQYF

J: TRBJ2-5
size: NA
D: NA
V: TRBV7-2
DNA: TGTGCCAGCAGCTTATTTACTCAGACCCAGTACTTC
CDR3: CASSLFTQTQYF

J: TRBJ2-1
size: NA
D: NA
V: TRBV9
DNA: TGTGCCAGCAGCCCCCACTTAGCGGAGCTTTACAATGAGCAGTTCTTC
CDR3: CASSPHLAELYNEQFF

J: TRBJ2-6
size: NA
D: NA
V: TRBV30
DNA: TGTGCCTGGAGTAGGCGAAACTCTGGGGCCAACGTCCTGACTTTC
CDR3: CAWSRRNSGANVLTF

J: TRBJ2-1
size: NA
D: TRBD2
V: TRBV7-7
DNA: TGTGCTAGCAGCCAATACGAGGGACTAGCGGGAGACACCGCGGGCAATGAGCAGTTCTTC
CDR3: CASSQYEGLAGDTAGNEQFF

J: TRBJ2-7
size: NA
D: TRBD1
V: TRBV10-2
DNA: TGCGCCAGCGGGCCAGGGGGCGTCTACGAGCAGTACTTC
CDR3: CASGPGGVYEQYF

J: TRBJ2-5
size: NA
D: NA
V: TRBV20-1
DNA: TGCAGTGCTAGAGATCGGGGGACCCAGTACTTC
CDR3: CSARDRGTQYF

J: TRBJ2-1
size: NA
D: NA
V: TRBV7-9
DNA: TGTGCCAGCGACCCCTACAATGAGCAGTTCTTC
CDR3: CASDPYNEQFF

J: TRBJ2-3
size: once
D: NA
V: TRBV5-1
DNA: TGCGCCAGCAGTCCCACAGGGACTCAGACAGATACGCAGTATTTT
CDR3: CASSPTGTQTDTQYF

J: TRBJ2-3
size: NA
D: TRBD2
V: TRBV5-1
DNA: TGCGCCAGCAGCTTGAACCTAGCGGGAGTGACTAGCACAGATACGCAGTATTTT
CDR3: CASSLNLAGVTSTDTQYF

J: TRBJ2-3
size: NA
D: NA
V: TRBV25-1
DNA: TGTGCCAGCAGTGAATCTCTAGTGCGGACAGATACGCAGTATTTT
CDR3: CASSESLVRTDTQYF

J: TRBJ2-5
size: NA
D: NA
V: TRBV5-1
DNA: TGCGCCAGCAGCTTGAGCGGGGACAGCCAAGAGACCCAGTACTTC
CDR3: CASSLSGDSQETQYF

J: TRBJ1-3
size: NA
D: NA
V: TRBV11-2
DNA: TGTGCCAGCAGCTCGCTTGCCATAGGGGGAAACACCATATATTTT
CDR3: CASSSLAIGGNTIYF

J: TRBJ2-7
size: NA
D: NA
V: TRBV5-4
DNA: TGTGCCAGCAGCTTGACAGGGGAGCAGTACTTC
CDR3: CASSLTGEQYF

J: TRBJ2-3
size: NA
D: TRBD2
V: TRBV5-1
DNA: TGCGCCAGCAGCTTGGGGCTTAGCGGGAGTATCTCAGATACGCAGTATTTT
CDR3: CASSLGLSGSISDTQYF

J: TRBJ1-4
size: NA
D: NA
V: TRBV7-9
DNA: TGTGCCAGCAGCTTAGCCGGGACTGTTGAAAAACTGTTTTTT
CDR3: CASSLAGTVEKLFF

J: TRBJ2-3
size: NA
D: TRBD1
V: TRBV28
DNA: TGTGCCAGCACCCCAGGGGGCGGAGATACGCAGTATTTT
CDR3: CASTPGGGDTQYF

J: TRBJ1-1
size: NA
D: TRBD1
V: TRBV5-1
DNA: TGCGCCAGCAGCGGGCCTGGGACAGGGGGCCCGAACACTGAAGCTTTCTTT
CDR3: CASSGPGTGGPNTEAFF

J: TRBJ2-5
size: NA
D: NA
V: TRBV10-2
DNA: TGCGCCAGCAGTGAACCTCTGGCGACCCAGTACTTC
CDR3: CASSEPLATQYF

J: TRBJ2-2
size: NA
D: NA
V: TRBV7-9
DNA: TGTGCCAGCAGCCCCCGTGGAGACGGGGGGGAGCTGTTTTTT
CDR3: CASSPRGDGGELFF

J: TRBJ2-2
size: NA
D: NA
V: TRBV27
DNA: TGTGCCAGCAGTTGGGGGTTGAACACCGGGGAGCTGTTTTTT
CDR3: CASSWGLNTGELFF

J: TRBJ2-7
size: NA
D: NA
V: TRBV27
DNA: TGTGCCAGTAAAAATACTTACGAGCAGTACTTC
CDR3: CASKNTYEQYF

J: TRBJ2-5
size: NA
D: NA
V: TRBV11-2
DNA: TGTGCCAGCAGCTTGATCCCCGGAAATGGGGACCAGTACTTC
CDR3: CASSLIPGNGDQYF

J: TRBJ2-7
size: once
D: NA
V: TRBV5-1
DNA: TGCGCCAGCAGCTCTCAGGGGAGTTTGTCCTACGAGCAGTACTTC
CDR3: CASSSQGSLSYEQYF

J: TRBJ2-1
size: once
D: NA
V: TRBV9
DNA: TGTGCCAGCAGCGGGCCGGCCTTGGGAGCCTACAATGAGCAGTTCTTC
CDR3: CASSGPALGAYNEQFF

J: TRBJ2-7
size: NA
D: NA
V: TRBV28
DNA: TGTGCCAGCAGTTTACTAGGGACCCTCTACGAGCAGTACTTC
CDR3: CASSLLGTLYEQYF

J: TRBJ1-4
size: once
D: NA
V: TRBV5-1
DNA: TGCGCCAGCAGCAAGGAGGGGGTAAAAGAAAAACTGTTTTTT
CDR3: CASSKEGVKEKLFF

J: TRBJ2-3
size: NA
D: TRBD2
V: TRBV2
DNA: TGTGCCAGCAGACCAGTACTAGCGGGAGGGACAGATACGCAGTATTTT
CDR3: CASRPVLAGGTDTQYF

J: TRBJ2-7
size: NA
D: TRBD2
V: TRBV10-3
DNA: TGTGCCATCAGTGAATTAGCGGGAGGGGCTAGAGAGCAGTACTTC
CDR3: CAISELAGGAREQYF

J: TRBJ2-3
size: once
D: NA
V: TRBV6-4
DNA: TGTGCCACAAGGCCCCGGGGAGCAGATACGCAGTATTTT
CDR3: CATRPRGADTQYF

J: TRBJ1-3
size: NA
D: NA
V: TRBV18
DNA: TGTGCCAGCTCACCTACCACCTCTGGAAACACCATATATTTT
CDR3: CASSPTTSGNTIYF

J: TRBJ2-3
size: NA
D: TRBD2
V: TRBV5-1
DNA: TGCGCCAGCAGCCTGGGGACTAGCGGGTACACAGATACGCAGTATTTT
CDR3: CASSLGTSGYTDTQYF

J: TRBJ2-1
size: NA
D: TRBD2
V: TRBV5-6
DNA: TGTGCCAGCAGCTTGGCCAGAGCGGGAGGGAAATATGAGCAGTTCTTC
CDR3: CASSLARAGGKYEQFF

J: TRBJ2-3
size: NA
D: NA
V: TRBV28
DNA: TGTGCCAGCAGGAAGACAGGCTCGACAGATACGCAGTATTTT
CDR3: CASRKTGSTDTQYF

J: TRBJ1-2
size: NA
D: NA
V: TRBV25-1
DNA: TGTGCCAGCAGTGAATCCGGGGGTGGCTACACCTTC
CDR3: CASSESGGGYTF

J: TRBJ2-7
size: NA
D: NA
V: TRBV14
DNA: TGTGCCAGCGCCCATACTTACTACGAGCAGTACTTC
CDR3: CASAHTYYEQYF

J: TRBJ1-4
size: NA
D: TRBD1
V: TRBV4-1
DNA: TGCGCCAGCAGCCTACAGGGGGAAAAACTGTTTTTT
CDR3: CASSLQGEKLFF